This is a list of T cell receptor beta chains from one sample in a study of early T cells in non-severe SARS-CoV-2 infection. TCRdb analysed the 5' RACE reads with MiXCR anew, one entry per CDR3 protein. This table has just over 95,000 distinct CDR3 sequences, about 11% appearing once. The sequencing input was whole blood. The source is an adult who was a healthcare worker with PCR-confirmed SARS-CoV-2 infection or an uninfected control (not recorded which). The CDR3 runs from the conserved cysteine through the conserved F or W. The D gene is left open where the match is weak. Size is omitted from some rows. Given values are once, few, many or a class for expanded clones.

D gene,clone size,J gene,V gene,CDR3 DNA,CDR3 protein
TRBD1,few,TRBJ1-2,TRBV4-2,TGTGCCAGCAGCCAAGCAATCGGGGACAGGCAGAACTATGGCTACACCTTC,CASSQAIGDRQNYGYTF
NA,NA,TRBJ2-2,TRBV3-1,TGTGCCAGCAGCCATCCAGGAAACCCCTCAAACACCGGGGAGCTGTTTTTT,CASSHPGNPSNTGELFF
NA,many,TRBJ2-1,TRBV5-1,TGCGCCAGCAGCTTGGCCTCGACGAACAATGAGCAGTTCTTC,CASSLASTNNEQFF
TRBD1,NA,TRBJ2-3,TRBV29-1,TGCAGCGCCAGCACCGGGACAGGGGGCAGTACGCAGTATTTT,CSASTGTGGSTQYF
TRBD1,few,TRBJ2-2,TRBV24-1,TGTGCCACCAGTGACTGGAGACAGGGTCGACTGTTTTTT,CATSDWRQGRLFF
TRBD1,many,TRBJ1-4,TRBV2,TGTGCCAGCGGGGGCGATACAGGACAGGTGGAAAAACTGTTTTTT,CASGGDTGQVEKLFF
TRBD1,NA,TRBJ2-2,TRBV5-1,TGCGCCAGCAGGAGACAGGGGGGCGACACCGGGGAGCTGTTTTTT,CASRRQGGDTGELFF
TRBD1,NA,TRBJ2-3,TRBV16,TGTGCCAGCAACTCCAGACAGGGGGGGAGCACAGATACGCAGTATTTT,CASNSRQGGSTDTQYF
NA,few,TRBJ1-1,TRBV27,TGTGCCAGCATCCCTGGAGGATCAATGGTGGGCACTGAAGCTTTCTTT,CASIPGGSMVGTEAFF
NA,NA,TRBJ2-5,TRBV28,TGTGCCAGCAGTTTGACAGCTACCCAAGAGACCCAGTACTTC,CASSLTATQETQYF
TRBD2,many,TRBJ2-1,TRBV6-2/TRBV6-3,TGTGCCAGCAGGATACTAGCGGGAGAGGGTAATGAGCAGTTCTTC,CASRILAGEGNEQFF
TRBD2,NA,TRBJ2-1,TRBV29-1,TGCAGCGTACAAACTAGCGGTACCTCCTCCTACAATGAGCAGTTCTTC,CSVQTSGTSSYNEQFF
TRBD1,NA,TRBJ2-3,TRBV20-1,TGCAGTGCTAGAGAACAGGGGACGACTAGCACAGATACGCAGTATTTT,CSAREQGTTSTDTQYF
TRBD2,NA,TRBJ2-1,TRBV9,TGTGCCAGCAGCGGAACCTCCGGGACTAGCGGGAGGGGAGAGCAGTTCTTC,CASSGTSGTSGRGEQFF
NA,few,TRBJ1-2,TRBV3-1,TGTGCCAGCAGCTCCACAGGGTTTGGCTATGGCTACACCTTC,CASSSTGFGYGYTF
NA,NA,TRBJ2-5,TRBV2,TGTGCCAGCAGTGAGAGAGAGACCCAGTACTTC,CASSERETQYF
NA,NA,TRBJ2-7,TRBV28,TGTGCCAGCAGTCCCGCGGGGCTCCCCTACGAGCAGTACTTC,CASSPAGLPYEQYF
TRBD1,few,TRBJ1-2,TRBV27,TGTGCCAGCAGTTTAATAGGACAGGGGCTTTCTTACGCCGGACCTAACTATGGCTACACCTTC,CASSLIGQGLSYAGPNYGYTF
TRBD2,many,TRBJ2-1,TRBV7-9,TGTGCCAGCAGCCCGGGAGGGAGGGGGACTGCGCAGTTCTTC,CASSPGGRGTAQFF
TRBD1,NA,TRBJ2-3,TRBV10-3,TGTGCCATAGGCCCGGGACAGGGGGCGACAGATACGCAGTATTTT,CAIGPGQGATDTQYF
NA,NA,TRBJ1-2,TRBV19,TGTGCCAGCGCGGACTTGAAGTACTATGGCTACACCTTC,CASADLKYYGYTF
NA,NA,TRBJ1-1,TRBV11-2,TGTGCCAGCAGCTGGGGGGCGAACGCTGAAGCTTTCTTT,CASSWGANAEAFF
TRBD1,many,TRBJ1-5,TRBV5-1,TGCGCCAGCAGCTTGGTCCCAGGGGGGAGCAATCAGCCCCAGCATTTT,CASSLVPGGSNQPQHF
TRBD2,few,TRBJ2-3,TRBV20-1,TGCAGTGCTAGAGATAGCTGGCTAGCGGGGGGGGATACGCAGTATTTT,CSARDSWLAGGDTQYF
TRBD2,NA,TRBJ2-5,TRBV2,TGTGCCAGCAATCTACTAGCGCGCGAGACCCAGTACTTC,CASNLLARETQYF
TRBD2,few,TRBJ2-3,TRBV4-2,TGTGCCAGCAGCCAAGATAGGAGCGGGAGGGTGGATACGCAGTATTTT,CASSQDRSGRVDTQYF
NA,NA,TRBJ2-5,TRBV7-7,TGTGCCAGCAGCCGGACAGAAAAGGACCAAGAGACCCAGTACTTC,CASSRTEKDQETQYF
NA,few,TRBJ1-5,TRBV28,TGTGCCAGCAGGCCACCTTACAGGTGGAGCAATCAGCCCCAGCATTTT,CASRPPYRWSNQPQHF
TRBD1,few,TRBJ1-1,TRBV6-5,TGTGCCAGCAGTGGGGGGGGACAGGTAAACACTGAAGCTTTCTTT,CASSGGGQVNTEAFF
NA,NA,TRBJ1-3,TRBV12-3/TRBV12-4,TGTGCCAGCAGTTTTGGAGGGGCTGGAAACACCATATATTTT,CASSFGGAGNTIYF
NA,few,TRBJ2-5,TRBV12-3/TRBV12-4,TGTGCCAGCAGTGCAAGGTTTCCGGGACATTTACAAGAGACCCAGTACTTC,CASSARFPGHLQETQYF
TRBD2,few,TRBJ2-1,TRBV19,TGTGCCAGTAGTATAGTACTAGCGGGGGGGCGTGGCTACAATGAGCAGTTCTTC,CASSIVLAGGRGYNEQFF
NA,few,TRBJ2-3,TRBV3-1,TGTGCCAGCAGCCAGTGGACAACTGGTGATCGATCAGATACGCAGTATTTT,CASSQWTTGDRSDTQYF
NA,NA,TRBJ2-7,TRBV7-9,TGTGCCAGCAGCTCTTTGACCTACGAGCAGTACTTC,CASSSLTYEQYF
NA,many,TRBJ1-2,TRBV20-1,TGCAGTGCTAGACAGGCAGTGACAAACTATGGCTACACCTTC,CSARQAVTNYGYTF
NA,NA,TRBJ1-5,TRBV12-3/TRBV12-4,TGTGCCAGCAGAGGGTATGTGGATCAGCCCCAGCATTTT,CASRGYVDQPQHF
NA,few,TRBJ2-5,TRBV6-1,TGTGCCAGCAGTGAAAACGGGTTCCTGCTAGGGCAAGAGACCCAGTACTTC,CASSENGFLLGQETQYF
NA,NA,TRBJ2-4,TRBV11-2,TGTGCCAGCAGCTTAGGGGGGGTCAGGGACGAGATTCAGTACTTC,CASSLGGVRDEIQYF
TRBD2,NA,TRBJ2-1,TRBV6-5,TGTGCCAGCAGTCTTGCTAGCGGGGACTACAATGAGCAGTTCTTC,CASSLASGDYNEQFF
NA,NA,TRBJ1-2,TRBV5-6,TGTGCCAGCAGCTTGAACAGCTATGGCTACACCTTC,CASSLNSYGYTF
TRBD1,few,TRBJ1-6,TRBV9,TGTGCCAGCAGCACCCGACAGGGCTCTAATTCACCCCTCCACTTT,CASSTRQGSNSPLHF
TRBD2,NA,TRBJ2-7,TRBV10-3,TGTGCCACGGCGGGGGGTACAGGGTTCTACGAGCAGTACTTC,CATAGGTGFYEQYF
TRBD1,many,TRBJ2-7,TRBV5-1,TGCGCCAGCAGCTTGGGGAAGGACAGGGGACCCCCCTGGGAGCAGTACTTC,CASSLGKDRGPPWEQYF
TRBD2,many,TRBJ2-2,TRBV4-1,TGCGCCAGCAGCCAAGTGTACGGGGGAGGGACCGGGGAGCTGTTTTTT,CASSQVYGGGTGELFF
TRBD1,few,TRBJ2-7,TRBV6-2/TRBV6-3,TGTGCCAGCAGTTACTCCACAGGGGGATCCTACGAGCAGTACTTC,CASSYSTGGSYEQYF
NA,few,TRBJ1-1,TRBV20-1,TGCAGTGCTAATGAGAGGGTGCCCACTGAAGCTTTCTTT,CSANERVPTEAFF
NA,many,TRBJ1-1,TRBV6-5,TGTGCCAGCTACAGGGATACTGAAGCTTTCTTT,CASYRDTEAFF
TRBD2,NA,TRBJ2-1,TRBV3-1,TGTGCCAGCAGCCAAGCTAGCGGGAAGTACAATGAGCAGTTCTTC,CASSQASGKYNEQFF
TRBD2,many,TRBJ2-7,TRBV12-3/TRBV12-4,TGTGCCAGCAGTCGCCTCTTAGCGGGAGGCTCCTACGAGCAGTACTTC,CASSRLLAGGSYEQYF
NA,many,TRBJ1-1,TRBV30,TGTGCCTGGACCCACTGGAGGAACACTGAAGCTTTCTTT,CAWTHWRNTEAFF
NA,few,TRBJ1-2,TRBV6-1,TGTGCCAGCAGTCCCCCCGGAGGATGGGACTATGGCTACACCTTC,CASSPPGGWDYGYTF
TRBD1,many,TRBJ2-7,TRBV4-1,TGCGCCAGCAGCCAGGGACAGGAGTACGAGCAGTACTTC,CASSQGQEYEQYF
NA,few,TRBJ2-1,TRBV29-1,TGCAGCGTGGACAACTACAATGAGCAGTTCTTC,CSVDNYNEQFF
TRBD1,few,TRBJ1-5,TRBV20-1,TGCAGGGCAGGGGGAGGGAATCAGCCCCAGCATTTT,CRAGGGNQPQHF
NA,few,TRBJ2-7,TRBV12-5,TGTGCTAGTGGTTTGACCCCATACGAGCAGTACTTC,CASGLTPYEQYF
NA,NA,TRBJ2-3,TRBV9,TGTGCCAGCAGCGGGATGACTAGCACAGATACGCAGTATTTT,CASSGMTSTDTQYF
NA,NA,TRBJ2-7,TRBV20-1,TGCAGTGCTAGGGACAGACTAGGTGGATACGAGCAGTACTTC,CSARDRLGGYEQYF